The 7 T cell receptor beta chains below were found in one sample sequenced in a study of graft-versus-host responses after intestinal transplantation. Clones were sequenced by immunoSEQ multiplex PCR, and TCRdb holds only the in-frame ones, with some missing. The sample yields 99,000 or so clones, 85% to 95% seen once. Antigen specificity for these receptors is unknown. The starting material was unstimulated CD8+ T cells sorted from spleen or lymph node cells, obtained before transplant. These receptors were collected from a human donor who was the organ donor for an intestinal transplant.

This CDR3 reads CASSPRLLAGRANEQFF. The DNA of the CDR3 is TGTGCCAGCAGCCCCCGACTTCTAGCGGGGCGCGCGAATGAGCAGTTCTTC. V gene TRBV9 combines with J gene TRBJ2-1; 9 nucleotides align to TRBD2. This CDR3 has 17 amino acids. In germline, CDR1 is SGDLS, CDR2 YYNGEE. The V and J ends lost 4 bases and 7 bases, in that order; junction bases with no gene match: 15.

The chain is built from TRBV6-5 and TRBJ1-5, with a tentative D call TRBD1 (6 bases). Germline V gene data show CDR1 as MNHEY and CDR2 as SVGAGI. V was trimmed by 5 bases and J by 2 bases, leaving 10 bases between them. The CDR3 is 14 residues long. CDR3 in DNA: TGTGCCAGCAGTAAAGGGGGAGGCAATCAGCCCCAGCATTTT. This encodes CASSKGGGNQPQHF.

The gene calls are TRBV19 and TRBJ1-5, with D perhaps TRBD1 (6 bases). Between the trimmed V and J ends, which lost 5 bases and 0 bases, there was a span of 11 bases. CDR1 is LNHDA, CDR2 SQIVND, per germline (reference sequence). This CDR3 spans 15 amino acids. The CDR3 protein is CASSPDSFSNQPQHF. In DNA form, the CDR3 reads TGTGCCAGTAGTCCGGACAGCTTTAGCAATCAGCCCCAGCATTTT.

The V call is TRBV27, the J call TRBJ1-5; 10 nucleotides agree with TRBD1. CDR1 is MNHEY, CDR2 SMNVEV, per germline (reference sequence). J was trimmed by 5 bases and V by 1 base; bases with no gene match: 2. The CDR3 covers 15 residues. For the CDR3, the DNA is TGTGCCAGCAGTTTATACGGGACAGGGGATCAGCCCCAGCATTTT. It translates to CASSLYGTGDQPQHF.

A note on this clone: Other DNA variants within this sample encode the same CDR3. The genes are TRBV9 and TRBJ2-1, with 9 bases identical to TRBD2. Germline-derived CDR1 and CDR2 are SGDLS and YYNGEE. J lost 7 bases, V lost 0 bases, and 8 bases had no gene match. The CDR3 has 16 amino acids. In nucleotides, the CDR3 is TGTGCCAGCAGCGTAGACTGGGCGGGAGGGCCGAATGAGCAGTTCTTC. Translated, it gives CASSVDWAGGPNEQFF.

The J gene is TRBJ2-5, the V gene TRBV4-1; a weak D match, TRBD2 (5 bases). Trimming left V 1 base short and J 4 bases short, with 13 bases between. The CDR3 runs 15 residues. Germline V CDR1 and CDR2: MGHRA, YSYEKL. The CDR3, as DNA: TGCGCCAGCAGCCAAGTTGGGAGCTTAGGAGAGACCCAGTACTTC. As protein: CASSQVGSLGETQYF.

This clone was detected once. The gene calls are TRBV9 and TRBJ2-3, with TRBD2 identical over 10 bases. The CDR3 is 15 residues long. Losses at the gene ends were 0 bases for V and 7 bases for J; bases not matched to a gene: 5. The V gene's germline CDR1 is SGDLS and CDR2 YYNGEE. The CDR3 nucleotides read TGTGCCAGCAGCGTAGCCACTAGCGGGACCAATACGCAGTATTTT. Its protein is CASSVATSGTNTQYF.